The present entry profiles one T cell receptor (beta chain) with its context. Its antigen target is currently unknown. No quality values exist for individual bases; no much larger clone is one base distant. The sample comes from a study of blood T cells in healthy people across ages (dated by TCRdb to the mid-2010s). Study-wide context: In model experiments, roughly one uniquely barcoded TCR beta cDNA molecule per two T cells was captured by template switching. Donors were grouped into four age groups: young (average approximately 16 years), middle-aged (about 40), aged (roughly 67) and long-lived (just over 80). Two additional independent replicas of 1 million unique cDNA reads from the same blood draw were analyzed for two donors (one aged 18 to 29 and one aged 80 or older). The study measured age-related changes in TCR beta repertoire diversity using deep sequencing normalized with unique cDNA molecular identifiers. To avoid experimental bias, donors of different ages were distributed randomly across sequencing lanes. Broad study findings and their caveats: Observed TCR beta diversity per million T cells fell roughly linearly with age, and a significant reduction was already apparent by age around 40. Bulk unsorted PBMC profiling prevented conclusive comparison of naive and antigen-experienced compartments. Estimates of total diversity based on one million sequenced T cells were regarded as lower bounds and as underestimates. Observed TCR beta diversity correlated strongly with the percentage of naive T cells measured by flow cytometry. The long-lived group showed more naive CD4+ T cells, fewer expanded clones and increased TCR diversity than the aged group, suggesting age selection. Donor CMV infection status was unknown, potentially confounding age-related changes in expanded clonotypes.

The CDR3, cysteine through phenylalanine, is 14 amino acids long. The read is trimmed to its CDR3 DNA, 42 bases read in frame from base 1. CDR1 and CDR2, per the germline V gene (reference sequence), are DFQATT and SNEGSKA. V and J lose 2 bases and 3 bases, and a span of 12 bases separates them. The 39 donors, aged about 6 to 95 years, were systemically healthy Caucasian individuals from Russia. Around 9.8 milliliters of peripheral blood were collected from each donor into EDTA-treated Vacutainer tubes. Ficoll-Paque density-gradient centrifugation was used to isolate PBMCs, with at least 6.5 million per sample. Trizol reagent was used to extract total RNA from the PBMCs, yielding at least 5 micrograms per sample. For every donor, an aliquot of PBMCs went through flow cytometry to measure the percentages of naive CD45RAhigh/CD27high T cells. To prepare the library, 5' RACE was applied. The instrument given in TCRdb is Illumina HiSeq 2500. The second PCR ran for roughly 7 to 12 cycles and used a J-beta primer mix along with a sample-barcoded 5' primer. A unique molecular identifier was introduced onto each TCR beta cDNA molecule by a template-switch 5' adaptor carrying 12 random nucleotides. At least 2.5 million CDR3-containing paired-end reads were obtained from each sample. The Mint cDNA synthesis kit, primed by a TRBC-specific oligonucleotide, was used to synthesize first-strand cDNA from all RNA. Following uracil-DNA glycosylase treatment, a first 18-cycle PCR with universal primers M1SS and BC2_uni_R was performed on all cDNA. The authors' analysis ran thus. For normalization, 1 million high-quality reads were randomly selected from each sample, with every read carrying a distinct molecular identifier. Reads with shared molecular identifiers were discarded instead of being binned into consensus sequences. MiTCR, with a Q25 quality threshold and the strictest error-elimination algorithm, was used for CDR3 identification, clonotype clustering and error correction. Lower-bound total TCR beta diversity was estimated with a nonparametric unseen species model using Euler transformation. TCRdb redid the processing of the public reads, applying fastp at Q25 and MiXCR, and retained in-frame beta chains. Each entry merges the rows of one CDR3 protein and shows their most common DNA and genes. Here the V and J calls rest on TCRdb's processing, not on the authors' analysis. This sample gives roughly 900,000 distinct CDR3 sequences in total; roughly 50% of them show up just once. Over 10% of the sample rests with the top ten.

Rearrangement joined TRBV20-1 to TRBJ2-3, with the D gene call left open. The specimen sequenced was blood. The receptor's source is a man aged 25 to 40 in good health. The CDR3 in this case is CSARNWTVTDTQYF. The base sequence is TGCAGTGCTAGAAATTGGACGGTTACAGATACGCAGTATTTT.